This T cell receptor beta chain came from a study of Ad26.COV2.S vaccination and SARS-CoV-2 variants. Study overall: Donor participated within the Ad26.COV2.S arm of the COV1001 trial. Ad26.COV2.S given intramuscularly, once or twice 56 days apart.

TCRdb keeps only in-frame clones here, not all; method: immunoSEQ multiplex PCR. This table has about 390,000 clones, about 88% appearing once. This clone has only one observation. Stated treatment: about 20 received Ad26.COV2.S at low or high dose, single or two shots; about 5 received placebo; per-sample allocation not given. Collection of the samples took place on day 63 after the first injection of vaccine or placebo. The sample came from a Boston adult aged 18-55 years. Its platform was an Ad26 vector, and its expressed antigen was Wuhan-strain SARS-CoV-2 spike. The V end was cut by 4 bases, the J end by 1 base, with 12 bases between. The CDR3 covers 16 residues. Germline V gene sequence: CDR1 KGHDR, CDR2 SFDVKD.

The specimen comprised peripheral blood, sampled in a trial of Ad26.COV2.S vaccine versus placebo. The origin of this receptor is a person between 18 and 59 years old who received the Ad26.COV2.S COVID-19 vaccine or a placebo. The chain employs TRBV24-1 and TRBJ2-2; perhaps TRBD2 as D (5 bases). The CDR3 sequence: CATSDVHGLNTGELFF. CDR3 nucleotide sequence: TGTGCCACCAGTGACGTCCACGGACTGAACACCGGGGAGCTGTTTTTT.